These T cell receptor beta chains were read from a single sample in a study of T cells after yellow fever vaccination. TCRdb re-analysed the 5' RACE reads in MiXCR, keeping a single row per CDR3 protein. The data hold under 100,000 distinct CDR3 sequences, with roughly 6% observed a single time. Specimen: CD8+ T cells sorted from PBMCs, collected 10 days after the yellow fever booster vaccination. The receptors were sampled from a man aged 18 to 30 who received the YFV17D yellow fever vaccine. CDR3s include the opening cysteine and the closing phenylalanine or tryptophan. A D gene is named only where the DNA matches it firmly. Not all rows give a size; the values are once, few, many and, for expanded clones, a class.

V gene	clone size	D gene	J gene	CDR3 DNA	CDR3 protein
TRBV18	NA	NA	TRBJ1-1	TGTGCCAGCTCACCCTACGAGGGATGGAACACTGAAGCTTTCTTT	CASSPYEGWNTEAFF
TRBV12-3/TRBV12-4	many	TRBD2	TRBJ2-2	TGTGCCAGCAGGACCCTAGCGGGGGTAGCGAACACCGGGGAGCTGTTTTTT	CASRTLAGVANTGELFF
TRBV12-3/TRBV12-4	few	NA	TRBJ1-2	TGTGCCAGCAGTTTACCCGGGACTGCTCGATATGGCTACACCTTC	CASSLPGTARYGYTF
TRBV5-1	NA	NA	TRBJ1-1	TGCGCCAGCAGCTTAAACCGCCGTGCGACAGTCACTGAAGCTTTCTTT	CASSLNRRATVTEAFF
TRBV7-9	many	NA	TRBJ2-3	TGTGCCAGCAGCTCGGAGCCAGATACGCAGTATTTT	CASSSEPDTQYF
TRBV4-2	many	NA	TRBJ2-4	TGTGCCAGCAGCCCCTTCCTTACCCCCGGGGGCATTCAGTACTTC	CASSPFLTPGGIQYF
TRBV4-1	NA	TRBD2	TRBJ2-7	TGCGCCAGCAGCCAAGAGGTATTGGGTGGACTAGTCCACGAGCAGTACTTC	CASSQEVLGGLVHEQYF
TRBV25-1	NA	NA	TRBJ2-5	TGTGCCAGCAGTGAACGACGACGGAACCCCCAAGAGACCCAGTACTTC	CASSERRRNPQETQYF
TRBV6-5	few	NA	TRBJ2-1	TGTGCCAGCAGTTACTACCCCCCAAGACAGGTGACCTTAGGGTTTGGGCAGTTCTTC	CASSYYPPRQVTLGFGQFF
TRBV7-6	NA	NA	TRBJ2-7	TGTGCCAGCAGCCGAGGAGGGGGCGAGCAGTACTTC	CASSRGGGEQYF
TRBV10-3	many	NA	TRBJ2-1	TGTGCCATCAGTGATCGGGGTCTGAGAGAGCAGTTCTTC	CAISDRGLREQFF
TRBV6-5	NA	NA	TRBJ1-1	TGTGCCAGCAGTTACTCGAATGCAGGAGAAGCTTTCTTT	CASSYSNAGEAFF
TRBV9	few	TRBD1	TRBJ1-2	TGTGCCAGCAGCGTGGGGACAGGGTACTATGGCTACACCTTC	CASSVGTGYYGYTF
TRBV7-2	few	NA	TRBJ1-6	TGTGCCAGCAGCTTAGCTTATTCACCCCTCCACTTT	CASSLAYSPLHF
TRBV4-1	many	TRBD1	TRBJ1-2	TGCGCCAGCAGCCAACGGGACAGCTCTTTTACCGATGGCTACACCTTC	CASSQRDSSFTDGYTF
TRBV7-9	NA	NA	TRBJ1-5	TGTGCCAGCAGCTCCGGGACGGGTAGCAATCAGCCCCAGCATTTT	CASSSGTGSNQPQHF
TRBV9	NA	NA	TRBJ1-4	TGTGCCAGCAACCCCCCCCGGGACGGGAAAAAACTGTTTTTT	CASNPPRDGKKLFF
TRBV5-5	many	NA	TRBJ1-5	TGTGCCAGCAGCTTGACGGGTGGGTTTAGCAATCAGCCCCAGCATTTT	CASSLTGGFSNQPQHF